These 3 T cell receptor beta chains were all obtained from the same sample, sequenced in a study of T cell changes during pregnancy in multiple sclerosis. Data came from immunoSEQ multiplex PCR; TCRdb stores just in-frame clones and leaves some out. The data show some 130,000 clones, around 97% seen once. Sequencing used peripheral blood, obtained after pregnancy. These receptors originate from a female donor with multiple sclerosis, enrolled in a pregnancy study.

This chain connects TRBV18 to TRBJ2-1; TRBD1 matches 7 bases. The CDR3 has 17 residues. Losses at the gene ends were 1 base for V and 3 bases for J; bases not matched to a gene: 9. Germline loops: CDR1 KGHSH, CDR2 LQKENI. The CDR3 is CASSPQLAGGNYNEQFF. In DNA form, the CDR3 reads TGTGCCAGCTCACCACAGCTGGCAGGGGGTAACTACAATGAGCAGTTCTTC.

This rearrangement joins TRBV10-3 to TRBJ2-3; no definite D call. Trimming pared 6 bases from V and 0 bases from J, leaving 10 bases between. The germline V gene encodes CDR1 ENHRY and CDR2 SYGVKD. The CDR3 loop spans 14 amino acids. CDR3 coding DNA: TGTGCCATCAGCAAACTTTTAAGCACAGATACGCAGTATTTT. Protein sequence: CAISKLLSTDTQYF.

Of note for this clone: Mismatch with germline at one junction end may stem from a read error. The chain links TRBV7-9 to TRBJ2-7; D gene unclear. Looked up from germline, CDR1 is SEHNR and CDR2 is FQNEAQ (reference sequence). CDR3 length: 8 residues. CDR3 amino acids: CASGERYF. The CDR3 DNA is TGTGCCAGCGGAGAGCGGTACTTC. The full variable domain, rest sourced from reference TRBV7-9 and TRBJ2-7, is DTGVSQNPRHKITKRGQNVTFRCDPISEHNRLYWYRQTLGQGPEFLTYFQNEAQLEKSRLLSDRFSAERPKGSFSTLEIQRTEQGDSAMYLCASGERYFGPGTRLTVT.